The T cell receptor (beta chain) under discussion was sequenced for a study of blood T cell repertoires in COVID-19 (dated by TCRdb to 2020 to 2021). About the investigation overall: Samples from collaborators originated in the United States, Italy and Spain and spanned both the acute and convalescent phases of COVID-19. The material from the prospective study consisted of cDNA or gDNA derived from T cells, B-cell-depleted T cells, or PBMCs. Subjects who had been exposed to COVID-19, were actively infected with it, or had recovered from it provided the deeply sampled blood TCRbeta repertoires that made up the dataset. The repertoires were released in a freely available public database meant as a resource for research on the immune response to SARS-CoV-2. Samples came from the ongoing ImmuneRACE study (first 160 participants) plus 1,254 subjects from 6 global collaborators. A de-identified subject ID, COVID-19 status, age in years and sex were almost always included in the sample metadata. Where available, HLA class I and class II types were taken from metadata supplied by the sample provider and were not determined by assay-based typing.

The immunoSEQ Assay, a bias-controlled multiplex PCR, was used to amplify TCRbeta CDR3 regions from genomic DNA. In the original analysis: The number of nucleated cells in each sample was estimated from the amplification of reference gene primers within the assay. Sequence reads were collapsed and filtered to measure the absolute abundance of every unique TCRbeta CDR3 rearrangement. Productive Simpson clonality was computed per sample as the square root of Simpson's diversity index over productive rearrangements. Held by TCRdb, this immuneACCESS table contains in-frame sequences only and omits some clones. Under half of the omission traces to an unresolved V gene where checked; the cause of the rest is unknown. V and J calls and clone size follow that table, whereas D and trimming were derived from the DNA. The sample records about 300,000 clones, approximately 89% of which are singletons. Together, the top ten hold approximately 2.9% of the sample.

Broad study findings and their caveats: The amount of clinical and demographic metadata varied by source and participant and was provided uncurated.

Participants in the prospective study were enrolled through a virtual design, were aged 18 to 89 years, and lived in roughly 26 United States geographic areas. In the prospective study, cohorts were assigned on the basis of participant-reported clinical history obtained from a screening survey and a study questionnaire. Exposed participants had been in contact, within 2 weeks of entering the study, with a person who had a PCR-confirmed or clinician-diagnosed case of COVID-19. In the prospective study, whole blood, serum and a nasopharyngeal or oropharyngeal swab were collected from each participant by mobile phlebotomists. Participants in the prospective study had the option to provide additional blood draws and questionnaires over an approximately two-month period. Before DNA extraction, blood samples from the prospective study were shipped at room temperature or frozen. Note on this clone: The specificity of this receptor is unknown. Base qualities are not at hand, and no much larger clone is one base apart.

From the cysteine up to the phenylalanine, the CDR3 has a length of 16 residues. Left in the record is the CDR3 DNA by itself, 48 bases read in frame from the first base. V sheds 2 bases and J sheds 2 bases, leaving 15 bases between their ends. Taken from the germline V gene, the CDR1 and CDR2 loops are MNHNS and SASEGT. The receptor chain draws on TRBV6-1 and TRBJ1-1, with a tentative D gene TRBD1 over 6 matching bases. The clonotype originates from a woman aged 45-59 years who had been exposed to COVID-19. Sequencing was done on a sample of PBMCs or T cells enriched from blood (not recorded which). The nucleotide sequence is TGTGCCAGCAGTGAACCTGACGGACAGCTCAACACTGAAGCTTTCTTT. Translated, this is CASSEPDGQLNTEAFF.